This is a list of T cell receptor beta chains from one sample in a study of response to subunit inactivated influenza vaccine. One entry per CDR3 protein, called by TCRdb with MiXCR from the RT-PCR reads. Of fewer than 800,000 distinct CDR3 sequences listed, approximately 14% were seen once; the top ten hold more than 9%. The specimen was PBMCs from blood, collected 11 to 12 days after vaccination. All receptors come from a middle-aged man who received an inactivated influenza vaccine. CDR3s include the opening cysteine and the closing phenylalanine or tryptophan. The D gene is left open where the match is weak. A clone size is listed for some rows: how often the clone was seen (once, few, many), or a class if it is expanded.

CDR3 protein: CSVVDRQKETQYF
CDR3 DNA: TGCAGCGTTGTGGACAGACAGAAAGAGACCCAGTACTTC
J gene: TRBJ2-5
V gene: TRBV29-1
D gene: NA
clone size: NA

CDR3 protein: CSVAGEASNQPQHF
CDR3 DNA: TGCAGCGTTGCAGGGGAGGCGAGCAATCAGCCCCAGCATTTT
J gene: TRBJ1-5
V gene: TRBV29-1
D gene: NA
clone size: many

CDR3 protein: CASSLLGQGAYEQYF
CDR3 DNA: TGTGCCAGCAGTTTGTTGGGACAGGGGGCCTACGAGCAGTACTTC
J gene: TRBJ2-7
V gene: TRBV28
D gene: TRBD1
clone size: few

CDR3 protein: CASSSKPGTGYVAFF
CDR3 DNA: TGTGCCAGCAGTTCCAAACCCGGGACAGGATATGTAGCTTTCTTT
J gene: TRBJ1-1
V gene: TRBV27
D gene: TRBD1
clone size: few

CDR3 protein: CASSQGQNQPQHF
CDR3 DNA: TGTGCCAGCAGCCAGGGACAGAATCAGCCCCAGCATTTT
J gene: TRBJ1-5
V gene: TRBV7-9
D gene: TRBD1
clone size: once

CDR3 protein: CASTWDRGSSTTEAFF
CDR3 DNA: TGCGCCAGCACCTGGGACAGGGGATCATCGACCACTGAAGCTTTCTTT
J gene: TRBJ1-1
V gene: TRBV4-1
D gene: TRBD1
clone size: NA

CDR3 protein: CASSLSGERDPYEQYF
CDR3 DNA: TGTGCCAGCAGCCTTTCGGGGGAGCGCGATCCCTACGAGCAGTACTTC
J gene: TRBJ2-7
V gene: TRBV7-9
D gene: NA
clone size: NA

CDR3 protein: CASSAHSQGASRETQYF
CDR3 DNA: TGTGCCAGCAGCGCCCACAGTCAGGGGGCAAGTAGGGAGACCCAGTACTTC
J gene: TRBJ2-5
V gene: TRBV9
D gene: TRBD1
clone size: many

CDR3 protein: CATCDPGRGNTEAFF
CDR3 DNA: TGTGCCACCTGTGATCCAGGTCGGGGGAACACTGAAGCTTTCTTT
J gene: TRBJ1-1
V gene: TRBV24-1
D gene: NA
clone size: NA

CDR3 protein: CASSASGYTDTQYF
CDR3 DNA: TGTGCCAGCAGCGCTAGCGGATACACAGATACGCAGTATTTT
J gene: TRBJ2-3
V gene: TRBV9
D gene: TRBD2
clone size: NA

CDR3 protein: CASSPYRLIDEQFF
CDR3 DNA: TGTGCCAGCTCACCATACCGGTTAATCGATGAGCAGTTCTTC
J gene: TRBJ2-1
V gene: TRBV18
D gene: NA
clone size: NA